This T cell receptor (beta chain) was recorded in a study of PD-1 blockade in classical Hodgkin lymphoma. General study points: In CD4+ cells, TCR diversity went up significantly by C4D1, but in CD8+ cells it did not. At baseline, newly diagnosed patients reportedly showed less TCR diversity than healthy donors.

This CDR3 contains 13 residues. The germline V gene has CDR1 MGHDK and CDR2 SYGVNS. V lost 5 bases and J 1 base, leaving 8 bases between the germline ends. The table came from immunoSEQ multiplex PCR; TCRdb's copy has only in-frame clones and leaves some out. The top ten hold less than 5% of the sample, which has approximately 9,500 clones, roughly 69% seen once. Every patient experienced relapse after autologous stem cell transplantation, and brentuximab vedotin exposure varied. Purification of CD4+ T cells from thawed PBMCs was performed via magnetic negative selection. Comment on this clone: Antigen specificity is unknown.

The TCR comes from a human donor with classical Hodgkin lymphoma. This rearrangement joins TRBV25-1 to TRBJ1-1; D unclear. The sequencing here drew on CD4+ T cells from blood, taken at baseline. In nucleotides, the CDR3 is TGTGCCAGCAGTTCGCCTACGAACACTGAAGCTTTCTTT. It yields the protein CASSSPTNTEAFF. The entire variable domain, with the rest obtained from reference TRBV25-1 and TRBJ1-1, is as follows: EADIYQTPRYLVIGTGKKITLECSQTMGHDKMYWYQQDPGMELHLIHYSYGVNSTEKGDLSSESTVSRIRTEHFPLTLESARPSHTSQYLCASSSPTNTEAFFGQGTRLTVV.